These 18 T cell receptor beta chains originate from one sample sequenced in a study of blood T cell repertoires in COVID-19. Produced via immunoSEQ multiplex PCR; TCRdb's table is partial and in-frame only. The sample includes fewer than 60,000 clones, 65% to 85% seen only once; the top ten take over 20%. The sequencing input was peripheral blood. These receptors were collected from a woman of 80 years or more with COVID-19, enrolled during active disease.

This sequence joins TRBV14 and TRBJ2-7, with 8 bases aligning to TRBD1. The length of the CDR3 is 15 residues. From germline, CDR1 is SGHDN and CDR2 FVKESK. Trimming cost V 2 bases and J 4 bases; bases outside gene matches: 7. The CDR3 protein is CASSQRTGRRYEQYF. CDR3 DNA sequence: TGTGCCAGCAGCCAAAGGACAGGGAGGAGGTACGAGCAGTACTTC.

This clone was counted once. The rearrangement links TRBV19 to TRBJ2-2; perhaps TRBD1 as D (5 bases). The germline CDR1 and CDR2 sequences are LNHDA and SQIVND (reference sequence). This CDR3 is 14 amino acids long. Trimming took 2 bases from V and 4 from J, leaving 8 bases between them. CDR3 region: CASSIPRATGELFF. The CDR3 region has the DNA TGTGCCAGTAGTATACCCAGGGCCACCGGGGAGCTGTTTTTT.

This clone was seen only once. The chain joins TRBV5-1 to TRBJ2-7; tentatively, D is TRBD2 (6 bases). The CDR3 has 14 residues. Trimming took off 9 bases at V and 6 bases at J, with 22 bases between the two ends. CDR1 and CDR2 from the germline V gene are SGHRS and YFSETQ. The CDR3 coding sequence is TGCGCCACCGCCCCGGGAGACCTCTCAGGCGAGCAGTACTTC. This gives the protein CATAPGDLSGEQYF.

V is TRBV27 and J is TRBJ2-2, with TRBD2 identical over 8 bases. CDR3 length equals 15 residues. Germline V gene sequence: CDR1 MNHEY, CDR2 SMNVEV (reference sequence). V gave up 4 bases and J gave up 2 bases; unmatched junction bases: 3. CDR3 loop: CASSSLAGNTGELFF. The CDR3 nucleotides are TGTGCCAGCAGTTCCCTAGCGGGTAACACCGGGGAGCTGTTTTTT.

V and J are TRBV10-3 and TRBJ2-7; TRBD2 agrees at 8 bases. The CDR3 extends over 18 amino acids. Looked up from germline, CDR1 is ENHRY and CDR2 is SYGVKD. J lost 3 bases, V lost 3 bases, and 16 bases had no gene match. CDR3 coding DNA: TGTGCCATCAGTGAACCCAGTGGGGCCAGCGGGAGATTCTACGAGCAGTACTTC. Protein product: CAISEPSGASGRFYEQYF.

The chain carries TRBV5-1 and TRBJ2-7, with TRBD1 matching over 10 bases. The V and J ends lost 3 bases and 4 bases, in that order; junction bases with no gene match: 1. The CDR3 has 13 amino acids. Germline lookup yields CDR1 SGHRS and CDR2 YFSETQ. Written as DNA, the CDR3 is TGCGCCAGCAGCTGGGACAGGGGTTACGAGCAGTACTTC. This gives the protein CASSWDRGYEQYF.

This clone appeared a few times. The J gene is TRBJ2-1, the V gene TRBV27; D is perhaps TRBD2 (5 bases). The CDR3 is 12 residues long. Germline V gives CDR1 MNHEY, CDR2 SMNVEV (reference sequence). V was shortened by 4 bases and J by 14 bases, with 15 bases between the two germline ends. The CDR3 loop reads CASSWAGSQEFF. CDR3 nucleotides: TGTGCCAGCAGTTGGGCGGGTAGCCAAGAGTTCTTC.

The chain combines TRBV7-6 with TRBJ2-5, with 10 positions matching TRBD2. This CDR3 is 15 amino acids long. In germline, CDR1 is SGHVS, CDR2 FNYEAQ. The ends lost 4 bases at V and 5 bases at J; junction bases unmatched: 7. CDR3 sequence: CASSSSGRAIETQYF. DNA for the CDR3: TGTGCCAGCAGCTCAAGCGGGAGGGCCATTGAGACCCAGTACTTC.

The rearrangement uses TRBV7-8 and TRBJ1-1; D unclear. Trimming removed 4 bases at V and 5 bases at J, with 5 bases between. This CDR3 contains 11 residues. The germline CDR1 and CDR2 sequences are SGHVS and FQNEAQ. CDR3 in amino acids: CASSSGTEAFF. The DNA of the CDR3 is TGTGCCAGCAGCTCCGGGACTGAAGCTTTCTTT.

CDR3 in DNA: TGCGCCAGCAGCTTGCGGGACAGGGCCCACGAGCAGTACTTC. Protein product: CASSLRDRAHEQYF. The V gene is TRBV5-1, the J gene TRBJ2-7; TRBD1 aligns across 9 bases. CDR1 and CDR2 (germline): SGHRS, YFSETQ. After removal of 1 base from V and 5 bases from J, the junction contained 4 bases not matched to a gene. CDR3 length: 14 amino acids.

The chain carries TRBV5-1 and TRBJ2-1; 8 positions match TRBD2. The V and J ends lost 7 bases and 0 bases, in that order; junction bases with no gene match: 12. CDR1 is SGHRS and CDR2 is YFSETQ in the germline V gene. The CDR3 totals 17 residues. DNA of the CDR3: TGCGCCAGCGGCCCAATACTAGCGGTAAGCTCCTACAATGAGCAGTTCTTC. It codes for CASGPILAVSSYNEQFF.

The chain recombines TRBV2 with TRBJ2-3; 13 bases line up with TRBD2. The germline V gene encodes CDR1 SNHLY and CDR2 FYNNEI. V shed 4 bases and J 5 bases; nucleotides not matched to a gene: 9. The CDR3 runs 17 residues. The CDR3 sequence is CASSGAGLAGIGDTQYF. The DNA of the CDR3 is TGTGCCAGCAGTGGGGCGGGACTAGCGGGAATCGGAGATACGCAGTATTTT.

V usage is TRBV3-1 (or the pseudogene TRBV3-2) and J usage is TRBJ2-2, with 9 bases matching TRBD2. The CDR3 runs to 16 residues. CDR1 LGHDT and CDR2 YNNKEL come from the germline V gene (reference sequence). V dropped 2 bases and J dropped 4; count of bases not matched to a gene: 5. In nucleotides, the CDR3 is TGTGCCAGCAGCCAAACCGGGACTAGCCTCACCGGGGAGCTGTTTTTT. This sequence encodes CASSQTGTSLTGELFF.

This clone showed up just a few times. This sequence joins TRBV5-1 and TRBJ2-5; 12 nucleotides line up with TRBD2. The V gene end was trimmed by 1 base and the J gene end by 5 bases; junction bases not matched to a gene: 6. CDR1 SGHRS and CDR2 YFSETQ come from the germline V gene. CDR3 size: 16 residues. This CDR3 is CASSLPLGTSGETQYF. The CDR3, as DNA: TGCGCCAGCAGCTTGCCCCTCGGGACTAGCGGGGAGACCCAGTACTTC. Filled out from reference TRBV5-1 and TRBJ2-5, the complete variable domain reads KAGVTQTPRYLIKTRGQQVTLSCSPISGHRSVSWYQQTPGQGLQFLFEYFSETQRNKGNFPGRFSGRQFSNSRSEMNVSTLELGDSALYLCASSLPLGTSGETQYFGPGTRLLVL.

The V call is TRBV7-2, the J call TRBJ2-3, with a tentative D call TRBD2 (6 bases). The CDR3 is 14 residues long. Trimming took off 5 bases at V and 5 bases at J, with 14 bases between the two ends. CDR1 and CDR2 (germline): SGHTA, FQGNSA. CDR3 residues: CASSLEGRGDTQYF. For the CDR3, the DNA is TGTGCCAGCAGCCTGGAGGGGCGGGGAGATACGCAGTATTTT.

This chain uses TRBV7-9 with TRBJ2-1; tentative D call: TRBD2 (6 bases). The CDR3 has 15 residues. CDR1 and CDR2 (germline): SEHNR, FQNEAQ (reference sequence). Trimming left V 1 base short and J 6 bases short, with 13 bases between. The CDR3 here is CASSLVSGSGNEQFF. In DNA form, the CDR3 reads TGTGCCAGCAGCTTAGTTAGCGGTTCGGGCAATGAGCAGTTCTTC. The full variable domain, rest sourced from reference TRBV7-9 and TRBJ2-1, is DTGVSQNPRHKITKRGQNVTFRCDPISEHNRLYWYRQTLGQGPEFLTYFQNEAQLEKSRLLSDRFSAERPKGSFSTLEIQRTEQGDSAMYLCASSLVSGSGNEQFFGPGTRLTVL.

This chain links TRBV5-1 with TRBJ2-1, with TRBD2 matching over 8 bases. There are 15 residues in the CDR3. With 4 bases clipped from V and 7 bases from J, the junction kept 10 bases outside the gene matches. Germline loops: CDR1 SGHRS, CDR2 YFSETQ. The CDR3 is CASSPGLVVRNEQFF. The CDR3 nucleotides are TGCGCCAGCAGCCCGGGACTAGTGGTGCGGAATGAGCAGTTCTTC. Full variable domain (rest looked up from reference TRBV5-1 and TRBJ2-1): KAGVTQTPRYLIKTRGQQVTLSCSPISGHRSVSWYQQTPGQGLQFLFEYFSETQRNKGNFPGRFSGRQFSNSRSEMNVSTLELGDSALYLCASSPGLVVRNEQFFGPGTRLTVL.

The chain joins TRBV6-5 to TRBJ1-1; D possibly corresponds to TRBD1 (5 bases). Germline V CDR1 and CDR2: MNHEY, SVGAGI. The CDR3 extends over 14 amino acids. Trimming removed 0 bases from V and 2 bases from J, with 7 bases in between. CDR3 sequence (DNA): TGTGCCAGCAGTTACTCGGGGGGTAACACTGAAGCTTTCTTT. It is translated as CASSYSGGNTEAFF.